Listed below are T cell receptor beta chains from one sample, sequenced in a study of vaccination effects on CD4 cells after COVID-19. The antigens these receptors bind are not known. Here immunoSEQ multiplex PCR was the method, and the copy in TCRdb shows in-frame clones only, minus some. This sample has around 30,000 clones, with approximately 70% found just once. Sequencing used CD4+ T cells from PBMCs cultured with SARS-CoV-2 spike peptides, obtained before COVID-19 vaccination. These receptor sequences come from a human donor who had a prior SARS-CoV-2 infection. Both conserved end residues are part of each CDR3. Each record gives: clone size, V gene, J gene, D gene, CDR3 protein, CDR3 DNA. A D gene is named only where the DNA matches it firmly. Expanded clones get a size class; other rows say once, few or many, or leave the size out.

few,TRBV5-1,TRBJ1-1,NA,CASSSDFGVAEAFF,TGCGCCAGCAGCTCGGATTTTGGGGTCGCTGAAGCTTTCTTT
NA,TRBV6-5,TRBJ2-7,TRBD2,CASRGASGDSYEQYF,TGTGCCAGCAGAGGAGCTAGCGGGGACTCCTACGAGCAGTACTTC
NA,TRBV7-8,TRBJ2-7,TRBD1,CASSLSTGREQYF,TGTGCCAGCAGCTTATCGACAGGGCGAGAGCAGTACTTC
NA,TRBV5-1,TRBJ2-1,TRBD2,CASSLSGSGEFGQFF,TGCGCCAGCAGCTTGAGCGGGAGCGGGGAGTTTGGGCAGTTCTTC
once,TRBV7-2,TRBJ2-5,NA,CASSSLKLGGAGETQYF,TGTGCCAGCAGCTCGCTGAAGTTGGGGGGGGCGGGGGAGACCCAGTACTTC
few,TRBV19,TRBJ2-1,NA,CASSMRAGWSYNEQFF,TGTGCCAGTAGTATGAGGGCAGGGTGGTCCTACAATGAGCAGTTCTTC
NA,TRBV15,TRBJ2-7,TRBD2,CATSRGPGTTSLAEQYF,TGTGCCACCAGCAGAGGTCCCGGGACTACCAGTCTGGCCGAGCAGTACTTC
NA,TRBV9,TRBJ2-7,NA,CASSVDPGTYEQYF,TGTGCCAGCAGCGTAGACCCGGGGACCTACGAGCAGTACTTC
NA,TRBV5-1,TRBJ2-1,TRBD2,CASSLAAGGYNEQFF,TGCGCCAGCAGCTTGGCAGCGGGGGGATACAATGAGCAGTTCTTC
NA,TRBV7-8,TRBJ2-5,TRBD2,CASSSGRPILAGGETQYF,TGTGCCAGCAGCTCGGGACGGCCCATACTAGCGGGTGGAGAGACCCAGTACTTC
once,TRBV6-1,TRBJ2-7,TRBD1,CASSEGQGAPRDEQYF,TGTGCCAGCAGTGAAGGACAGGGGGCACCTAGGGACGAGCAGTACTTC
NA,TRBV5-1,TRBJ1-2,NA,CASSGTYKGYTF,TGCGCCAGCAGCGGAACATATAAAGGCTACACCTTC
NA,TRBV11-3,TRBJ2-3,TRBD2,CASSPPLAASTDTQYF,TGTGCCAGCAGCCCCCCCCTAGCGGCTAGCACAGATACGCAGTATTTT
NA,TRBV7-9,TRBJ2-1,TRBD2,CASSPQGLAGGNEQFF,TGTGCCAGCAGCCCGCAGGGACTAGCGGGAGGAAATGAGCAGTTCTTC
NA,TRBV7-9,TRBJ2-5,NA,CASSLLGVGTQYF,TGTGCCAGCAGCTTATTGGGGGTGGGGACCCAGTACTTC
NA,TRBV7-2,TRBJ1-2,NA,CASSLDLRSSYGYTF,TGTGCCAGCAGTTTAGACCTCCGGTCAAGCTATGGCTACACCTTC
few,TRBV27,TRBJ1-2,NA,CASSLRGESSGYTF,TGTGCCAGCAGTTTACGGGGGGAATCTTCTGGCTACACCTTC
once,TRBV6-6,TRBJ1-6,TRBD1,CASSPRQGEGSPLHF,TGTGCCAGCAGCCCCCGACAGGGGGAGGGTTCACCCCTCCACTTT
NA,TRBV7-9,TRBJ2-3,TRBD1,CASSPPRDRSTDTQYF,TGTGCCAGCAGCCCACCAAGGGACAGGTCCACAGATACGCAGTATTTT
NA,TRBV11-3,TRBJ1-5,NA,CASSLGGRAIFNQPQHF,TGTGCCAGCAGCTTAGGGGGCCGGGCAATATTCAATCAGCCCCAGCATTTT